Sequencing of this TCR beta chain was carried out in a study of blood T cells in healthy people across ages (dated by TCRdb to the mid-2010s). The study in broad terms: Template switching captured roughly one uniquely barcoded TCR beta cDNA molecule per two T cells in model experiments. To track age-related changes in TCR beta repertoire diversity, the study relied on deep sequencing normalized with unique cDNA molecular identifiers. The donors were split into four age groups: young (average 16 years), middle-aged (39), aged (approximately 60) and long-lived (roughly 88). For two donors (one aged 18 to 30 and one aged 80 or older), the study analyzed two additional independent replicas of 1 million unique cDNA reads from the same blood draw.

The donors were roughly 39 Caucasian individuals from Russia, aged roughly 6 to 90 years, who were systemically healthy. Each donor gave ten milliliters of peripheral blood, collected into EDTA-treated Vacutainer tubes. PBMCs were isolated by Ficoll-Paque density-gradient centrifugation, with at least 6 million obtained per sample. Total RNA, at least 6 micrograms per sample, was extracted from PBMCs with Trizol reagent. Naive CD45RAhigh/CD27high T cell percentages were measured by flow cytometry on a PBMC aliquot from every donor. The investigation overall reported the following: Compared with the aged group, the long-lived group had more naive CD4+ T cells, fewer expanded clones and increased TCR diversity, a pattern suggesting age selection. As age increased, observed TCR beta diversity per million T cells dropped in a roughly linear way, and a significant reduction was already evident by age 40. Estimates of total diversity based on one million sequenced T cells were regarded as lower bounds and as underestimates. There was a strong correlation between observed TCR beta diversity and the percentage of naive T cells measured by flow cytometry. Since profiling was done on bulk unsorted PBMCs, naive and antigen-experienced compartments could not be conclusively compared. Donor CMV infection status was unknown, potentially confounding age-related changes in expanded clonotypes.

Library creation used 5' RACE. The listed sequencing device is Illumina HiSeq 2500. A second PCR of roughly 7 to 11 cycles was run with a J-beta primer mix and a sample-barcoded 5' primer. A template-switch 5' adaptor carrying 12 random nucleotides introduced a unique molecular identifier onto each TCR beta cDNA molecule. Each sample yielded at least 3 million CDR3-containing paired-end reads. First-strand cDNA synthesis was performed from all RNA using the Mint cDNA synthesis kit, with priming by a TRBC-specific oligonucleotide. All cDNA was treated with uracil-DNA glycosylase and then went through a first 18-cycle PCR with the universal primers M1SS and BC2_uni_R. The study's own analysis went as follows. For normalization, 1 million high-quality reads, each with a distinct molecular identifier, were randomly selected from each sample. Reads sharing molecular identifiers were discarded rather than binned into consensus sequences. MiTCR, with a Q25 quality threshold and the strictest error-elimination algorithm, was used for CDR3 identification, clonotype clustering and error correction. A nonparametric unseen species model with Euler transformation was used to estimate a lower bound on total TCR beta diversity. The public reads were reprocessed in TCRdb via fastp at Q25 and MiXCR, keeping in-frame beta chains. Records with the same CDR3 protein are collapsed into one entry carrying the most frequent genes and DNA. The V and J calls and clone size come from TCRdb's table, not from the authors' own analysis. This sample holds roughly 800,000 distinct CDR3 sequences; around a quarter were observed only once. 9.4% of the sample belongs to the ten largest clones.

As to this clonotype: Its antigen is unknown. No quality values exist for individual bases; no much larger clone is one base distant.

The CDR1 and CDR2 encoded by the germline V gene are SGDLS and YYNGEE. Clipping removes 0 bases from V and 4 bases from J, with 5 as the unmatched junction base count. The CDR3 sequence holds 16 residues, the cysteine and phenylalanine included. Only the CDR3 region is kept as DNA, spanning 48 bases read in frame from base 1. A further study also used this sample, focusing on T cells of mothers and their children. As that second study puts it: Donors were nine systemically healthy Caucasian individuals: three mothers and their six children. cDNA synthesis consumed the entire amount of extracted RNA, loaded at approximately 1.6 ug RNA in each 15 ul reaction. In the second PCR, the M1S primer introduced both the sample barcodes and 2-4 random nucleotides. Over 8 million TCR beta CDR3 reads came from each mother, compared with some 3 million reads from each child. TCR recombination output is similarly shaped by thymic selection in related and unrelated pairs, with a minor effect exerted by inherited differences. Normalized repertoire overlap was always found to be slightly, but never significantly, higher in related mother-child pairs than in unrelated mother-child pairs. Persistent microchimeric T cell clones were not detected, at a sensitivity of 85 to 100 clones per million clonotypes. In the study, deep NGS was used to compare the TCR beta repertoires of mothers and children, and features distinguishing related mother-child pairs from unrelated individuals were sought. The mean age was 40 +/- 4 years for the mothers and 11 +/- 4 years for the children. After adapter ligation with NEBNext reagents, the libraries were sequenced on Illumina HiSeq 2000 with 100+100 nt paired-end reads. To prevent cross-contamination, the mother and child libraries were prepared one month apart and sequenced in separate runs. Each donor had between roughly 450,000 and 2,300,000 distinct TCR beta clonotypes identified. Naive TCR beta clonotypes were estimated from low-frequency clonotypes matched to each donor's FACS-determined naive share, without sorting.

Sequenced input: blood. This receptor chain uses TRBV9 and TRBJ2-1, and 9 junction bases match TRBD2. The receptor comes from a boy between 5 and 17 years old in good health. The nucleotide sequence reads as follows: TGTGCCAGCAGCGTAGCTGGCGGGGGGGATTACAATGAGCAGTTCTTC. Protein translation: CASSVAGGGDYNEQFF.